Ten or more counts support the clone carrying this T cell receptor (beta chain). Its specificity is not known. The use of a sample-barcoded 5' primer and a J-beta primer mix characterized a second PCR of about 7 to 12 cycles. With 12 random nucleotides, a template-switch adaptor tagged each individual cDNA molecule. TCRdb independently ran MiXCR on the 5' RACE reads; one entry per CDR3 protein. The sample includes hundreds of thousands of distinct CDR3 sequences, around a fifth of them seen just once. Caucasian, healthy and from Russia, the donors were aged between about 6 and 90. These data are taken from a study of blood T cells in healthy people across ages. CDR1 and CDR2 (germline): MNHEY, SMNVEV (reference sequence). The CDR3 is 14 residues long. Germline trimming cut 5 bases from V and 7 bases from J; bases unmatched to any gene: 7. Findings of the study overall: Since the PBMCs were unsorted, naive and antigen-experienced cells could not be conclusively compared. Per million T cells, the diversity of TCR beta decreased roughly linearly as age advanced.

This sequence was found in an older man in good health. The V gene is TRBV27, the J gene TRBJ2-4; 8 nucleotides align to TRBD2. The sequenced sample was blood. The CDR3 region is CASSPRGGANIQYF. The DNA for the CDR3 is TGTGCCAGCAGTCCTCGGGGGGGGGCGAACATTCAGTACTTC.